Sequencing of this TCR beta chain was carried out in a study of shared clonotypes between healthy human individuals (dated by TCRdb to 2018 to 2020). As for the study more broadly: The cohort included three men and two women between 18 and 49 years of age. Per donor, three plates each were used for CD4 naive and CD4 memory, two for CD8 naive, and one for CD8 memory. To estimate repertoire size and how much clonotype sharing occurs between individuals, the study deeply sequenced the blood TCR repertoires of about five healthy adults. To increase sequencing depth and limit assay-specific biases, TCR repertoire library preparation and sequencing were carried out by different laboratories using diverse techniques. Between about 0.94 and 10 billion PBMCs per donor were obtained by leukapheresis. Study-level results and caveats: Compared with non-shared clonotypes, the clonotypes found in all four sorted-subset donors had higher generation probabilities. Sampling was limited to blood, and TCR repertoires in tissue likely differ from TCR repertoires in blood. Rarefaction of sorted-subset datasets indicated incomplete sequencing despite the large sequencing depth. Sharing across a few donors was observed for 4.5% to 6.5% of naive CD4, less than 4% of naive CD8, 2% to 2.5% of memory CD4, and around 0.4% of memory CD8 clonotypes. Naive subsets generally had larger estimated clonotype richness than memory subsets did. The genetic and exposure-history diversity represented was limited by the small number of donors. Pairwise subsampling indicated that sequencing depth was expected to affect the degree of clonotype sharing among donors.

The CDR3 has 13 amino acids, counting the end cysteine and phenylalanine. Only the CDR3 region is kept as DNA, spanning 39 bases read in frame from base 1. As encoded in the germline V gene, CDR1 is SGHTA while CDR2 is FQGTGA. The V and J ends are trimmed by 4 bases and 1 base, leaving 7 bases between them. Using the deep immunoSEQ assay, TCR CDR3 regions were amplified from genomic DNA by multiplex PCR. Extracted genomic DNA from each cell subset was distributed evenly across all wells of several immunoSEQ 96-well plates, and each plate was treated as a replicate. Each replicate PCR for sorted subsets received roughly 0.2 ug genomic DNA, equal to about 30,000 T cell genomes. The purified libraries were quantified using a Qubit 3.0 fluorometer, sized with a Bioanalyzer 2100, and then quantified again using the KAPA Library Quantification kit. Every immunoSEQ 96-well plate was sequenced on a dedicated single-read 150-cycle Illumina NextSeq 550 flow cell. As for the original processing: Because only junctional sequences without quality scores were contained in the immunoSEQ output, filtering matching that applied to full-length reads could not be performed. To assign V/J genes and CDR3, sequences were annotated using PyIR, a Python wrapper for IgBLAST v1.9, with IMGT germline references. Reads were filtered out if the reads had weak V/J assignments (E-value above 1e-6), no CDR3, stop codons, out-of-frame junctions, or ambiguous translated residues. V3J clonotypes were defined as sequences sharing an identical inferred V gene, J gene, and CDR3 amino acid sequence. The percentage overlap between two repertoires was calculated by dividing the number of shared unique clonotypes by the size of the smaller repertoire. Richness of each repertoire was evaluated using RTK rarefaction, the Chao1 estimator, and Recon v2.1 estimates of unobserved clonotypes. Generation probabilities were computed with OLGA for all TCRbeta clonotypes obtained by the gDNA method from several donors. Sourced from immuneACCESS, this table was stored by TCRdb with only in-frame sequences that have V and J called. A share of the clones is absent; for the studies checked, an unresolved V gene accounts for under half, and the remainder has no known explanation. Clone size and the V and J calls come from that table; the DNA yielded D and trimming. This sample gives 2 million to 2.5 million clones in total; around 90% of them show up just once. The biggest ten clones account for around 0.35% of the sample.

This clone was seen a handful of times. The antigen it recognizes is unknown. Nothing much larger sits one base from this clone, and base qualities are not available. Donors were healthy HIV-negative adults with no recently reported acute infections or vaccinations. Every donor was a Caucasian adult living in Nashville, Tennessee, USA. CD4+ T cells were enriched by magnetic negative selection, after which naive cells were positively selected on CD45RA and the negative fraction was taken as the memory subset. After blood collection by leukapheresis, PBMCs were isolated using Ficoll-Histopaque density gradient centrifugation and then cryopreserved in the vapor phase of liquid nitrogen. Analytical flow cytometry was used to check the purity and quantity of every magnetically sorted T cell population. Genomic DNA was isolated from each sorted fraction and quantified by UV absorbance on a Nanodrop 2000c.

The source of this sequence is a young man in good health. Some clones in this sample may be carry-over from other donors' samples. Rearrangement joined TRBV7-3 to TRBJ1-1, with the D gene uncertain. Sequences were obtained from naive CD4+ T cells from PBMCs. The sample's cell subset or site label, decoded: CD45RA+ positively selected. The sequenced DNA: TGTGCCAGCAGCTCTACTACGAACACTGAAGCTTTCTTT. Its product reads: CASSSTTNTEAFF.